These T cell receptor beta chains were read from a single sample in a study of T cell changes during pregnancy in multiple sclerosis. The method was immunoSEQ multiplex PCR; TCRdb's version includes in-frame clones alone and lacks a portion of them. Found here are around 120,000 clones, approximately 89% of them singletons; the top ten hold 3% to 3.5%. The input for sequencing was peripheral blood, taken after pregnancy. The receptors come from a female donor with multiple sclerosis, enrolled in a pregnancy study. Both conserved end residues are part of each CDR3. A D gene is named only where the DNA matches it firmly. Not all rows give a size; the values are once, few, many and, for expanded clones, a class.

TGTGCCAGCAGCGTAGATGAGTACCAAGAGACCCAGTACTTC,CASSVDEYQETQYF,TRBJ2-5,TRBV9,NA,NA
TGTGCCAGCAGCATCGGGACAGTAGGTTGGGACACTGAAGCTTTCTTT,CASSIGTVGWDTEAFF,TRBJ1-1,TRBV7-2,NA,TRBD1
TGTGCCAGCAGTTTATCCCCCCTGGGGCGGGGCTATGGCTACACCTTC,CASSLSPLGRGYGYTF,TRBJ1-2,TRBV27,NA,NA
TGCGCCAGCAGCTCAACAGGGGTCTACAATGAGCAGTTCTTC,CASSSTGVYNEQFF,TRBJ2-1,TRBV5-1,NA,TRBD1
TGTGCCAGCAGTCAAACAGGGCTGGCGAACACTGAAGCTTTCTTT,CASSQTGLANTEAFF,TRBJ1-1,TRBV6-6,NA,NA
TGTGCCAGCTCACCCGCATGGACTAGCGGGGGAAGCTCTGGGGCCAACGTCCTGACTTTC,CASSPAWTSGGSSGANVLTF,TRBJ2-6,TRBV18,NA,TRBD2
TGTGCCAGCAGCTTAGAATCGACCGGGGTGGAGTTCTTC,CASSLESTGVEFF,TRBJ2-1,TRBV11-1,NA,NA
TGCGCCAGCAGCCCGCCCGGGACAGGGGCTGCAGATACGCAGTATTTT,CASSPPGTGAADTQYF,TRBJ2-3,TRBV5-1,NA,TRBD1
TGTGCCAGCAGCCAAGTAGTAGCGGAGACCCAGTACTTC,CASSQVVAETQYF,TRBJ2-5,TRBV14,few,NA
TGTGCCTGGAGTGTATTAGGATTGAGGGAGGGCAAAAACATTCAGTACTTC,CAWSVLGLREGKNIQYF,TRBJ2-4,TRBV30,NA,TRBD2
TGCAGCGTTGAAGATATCAACCCCGAGGGAGAAAAACTGTTTTTT,CSVEDINPEGEKLFF,TRBJ1-4,TRBV29-1,NA,NA
TGTGCCAGCAGCGGGGCCTTGGGATTAAGCCCACCCCTCCACTTT,CASSGALGLSPPLHF,TRBJ1-6,TRBV5-8,NA,NA
TGTGCCAGCAGCTTGGGAGACAGGGGACGGACTCAGCCCCAGCATTTT,CASSLGDRGRTQPQHF,TRBJ1-5,TRBV5-8,NA,TRBD1
TGTGCCAGCAGCGATTCCGGGACAGCCAATCAGCCCCAGCATTTT,CASSDSGTANQPQHF,TRBJ1-5,TRBV7-9,NA,TRBD1
TGTGCCAGCAGTGATTTGGACAGGAGATCGAAGTACAATGAGCAGTTCTTC,CASSDLDRRSKYNEQFF,TRBJ2-1,TRBV25-1,NA,TRBD1
TGTGCGAAGGCTAGCGGATCCACAGATACGCAGTATTTT,CAKASGSTDTQYF,TRBJ2-3,TRBV30,NA,TRBD2
TGTGCCAGCAGACGGGACAGGGCTTACAATGAGCAGTTCTTC,CASRRDRAYNEQFF,TRBJ2-1,TRBV2,NA,TRBD1
TGTGCCTGGAGTGTACGGGGGGAGCTAGGGGCCAAAAACATTCAGTACTTC,CAWSVRGELGAKNIQYF,TRBJ2-4,TRBV30,NA,TRBD2
TGTGCCAGCAGGGGAGGGACGCCTACCTACAATGAGCAGTTCTTC,CASRGGTPTYNEQFF,TRBJ2-1,TRBV6-5,NA,TRBD2
TGTGCCATCAGTGATCGGAGGGGAAACGGGGAGCTGTTTTTT,CAISDRRGNGELFF,TRBJ2-2,TRBV10-3,NA,NA
TGTGCCAGCAGATCTAGCGGGGGGGACTACGAGCAGTACTTC,CASRSSGGDYEQYF,TRBJ2-7,TRBV6-5,NA,TRBD2
TGTGCCATCAATAGCGGGGGCACAGATACGCAGTATTTT,CAINSGGTDTQYF,TRBJ2-3,TRBV10-3,NA,TRBD2
TGTGCCAGCAGCCAAGCGGACAGCTACAATGAGCAGTTCTTC,CASSQADSYNEQFF,TRBJ2-1,TRBV14,NA,NA
TGTGCCAGCACCACCGGGACAGGGATCATGTCCCAGCATTTT,CASTTGTGIMSQHF,TRBJ1-5,TRBV28,NA,TRBD1
TGTGCCAGCAGCTTAGTGGCCCCGAGGGTAGATGAGCAGTTCTTC,CASSLVAPRVDEQFF,TRBJ2-1,TRBV7-9,NA,NA
TGTGCCAGCAGCTCCCGACTAGCGGGGGAGACATACAATGAGCAGTTCTTC,CASSSRLAGETYNEQFF,TRBJ2-1,TRBV7-2,NA,TRBD2
TGTGCCTGGAGTGTACTGTTGGGGCGCGGCGAAAAACTGTTTTTT,CAWSVLLGRGEKLFF,TRBJ1-4,TRBV30,NA,NA
TGTGCCAGCAGCGCGGGGGGCCAGGAGACCCAGTACTTC,CASSAGGQETQYF,TRBJ2-5,TRBV6-1,NA,TRBD2
TGTGCCAGCAGCAGGGTCAGCTCCTACGAGCAGTACTTC,CASSRVSSYEQYF,TRBJ2-7,TRBV27,NA,NA
TGTGCCAGCAGCTTGTCCGTTAGCTACGAGCAGTACTTC,CASSLSVSYEQYF,TRBJ2-7,TRBV5-5,once,NA
TGTGCCAGTAGTATGGGGCAGGGGGCTTCCAATGAGCAGTTCTTC,CASSMGQGASNEQFF,TRBJ2-1,TRBV19,NA,TRBD1
TGTGCCAGCAACGTCCCGGGGGGAGAGACCCAGTACTTC,CASNVPGGETQYF,TRBJ2-5,TRBV6-5,NA,TRBD2
TGTGCCAGCAGTGAATACAGCGGGGGGGTCCTCGCAGATACGCAGTATTTT,CASSEYSGGVLADTQYF,TRBJ2-3,TRBV25-1,NA,TRBD2
TGCGCCAGCAGCCAAGATCTTGGTGGACTAAGGGAGACCCAGTACTTC,CASSQDLGGLRETQYF,TRBJ2-5,TRBV4-1,NA,NA
TGTGCCAGCAGTTGGCAGGGGGGAACGGATGAGCAGTTCTTC,CASSWQGGTDEQFF,TRBJ2-1,TRBV6-4,NA,NA
TGTGCCAGTAGTCCCGGGTTCTCAAGGGACAGCTACTCTGGAAACACCATATATTTT,CASSPGFSRDSYSGNTIYF,TRBJ1-3,TRBV19,NA,TRBD1
TGTGCCAGCAGTGAAGGACAGGGACCCAAAAACATTCAGTACTTC,CASSEGQGPKNIQYF,TRBJ2-4,TRBV6-1,NA,TRBD1
TGTGCCAGCAGCTTAGATGACATCGAGGGTGTCCAGCCCCAGCATTTT,CASSLDDIEGVQPQHF,TRBJ1-5,TRBV7-3,NA,NA
TGTGCCAGCAGCTTTCGGCAGGGAAACACTGAAGCTTTCTTT,CASSFRQGNTEAFF,TRBJ1-1,TRBV5-5,NA,NA
TGTGTGGCTAGCGTTGGCAATGAGCAGTTCTTC,CVASVGNEQFF,TRBJ2-1,TRBV11-2,NA,NA
TGTGCCAGCTCACCACGGGACAGCTCCTACGAGCAGTACTTC,CASSPRDSSYEQYF,TRBJ2-7,TRBV18,NA,TRBD1
TGTGCTAGTGGGGGACAGGGTGGCAATGAGCAGTTCTTC,CASGGQGGNEQFF,TRBJ2-1,TRBV12-5,NA,TRBD1
TGTGCCACCATGACAGCCCAAGAGACCCAGTACTTC,CATMTAQETQYF,TRBJ2-5,TRBV6-5,NA,NA
TGTGCCAGCTCACCAAGCGCGTGGGGCAGGGCTCCCTACGAGCAGTACTTC,CASSPSAWGRAPYEQYF,TRBJ2-7,TRBV18,NA,NA
TGTGCCAGCTCGGGGGAGGGCTCTGGGGCCAACGTCCTGACTTTC,CASSGEGSGANVLTF,TRBJ2-6,TRBV6-1,NA,TRBD2
TGTGCCAGCAGGGCAGGGTATAATCAGCCCCAGCATTTT,CASRAGYNQPQHF,TRBJ1-5,TRBV2,NA,NA
TGCGCCAGCAGCTTGGAGACAGGGACTAATGAAAAACTGTTTTTT,CASSLETGTNEKLFF,TRBJ1-4,TRBV5-1,once,TRBD1
TGTGCCAGCAGCGTCCGACAATACAATGAGCAGTTCTTC,CASSVRQYNEQFF,TRBJ2-1,TRBV7-9,NA,NA
TGCGCCAGCAGCTACGGACAGGGTGAGACCCAGTACTTC,CASSYGQGETQYF,TRBJ2-5,TRBV5-1,NA,TRBD1
TGTGCCAGCAGCTTAGAATTTCGGACTAGCGGGGGGGAGACCCAGTACTTC,CASSLEFRTSGGETQYF,TRBJ2-5,TRBV7-8,once,TRBD2
TGTGCCAGCCACCCCCGGGGTTCTGATGGCTACACCTTC,CASHPRGSDGYTF,TRBJ1-2,TRBV19,NA,NA
TGCGCCAGCAGCCAAGACCAACAGGGGGCTTGGGAGACCCAGTACTTC,CASSQDQQGAWETQYF,TRBJ2-5,TRBV4-1,once,TRBD1
TGCGCCAGCAGCCGAACGGGCAATGAGCAGTTCTTC,CASSRTGNEQFF,TRBJ2-1,TRBV4-1,NA,NA
TGTGCCAGCAGTGGAGGGACAGGAGGGTACGAGCAGTACTTC,CASSGGTGGYEQYF,TRBJ2-7,TRBV6-1,NA,TRBD1